This T cell receptor beta chain was sequenced for a study of Tregs in tolerant kidney transplant recipients (dated 2019 in TCRdb). Regarding the research as a whole: The study used TCRbeta sequencing to identify donor-specific regulatory T cells before combined kidney and bone marrow transplantation, then tracked those cells after transplant. TCRbeta repertoire sequencing was used in 3 healthy controls to compare several methods for expanding Tregs specific for an allogeneic donor. The study at large found these results: Biological reproducibility was not directly addressed, though technical replication error appeared minimal. Expanding Tregs with activated donor B cells appeared to identify the most biologically relevant and donor-specific TCRbeta repertoire. Because only a small number of patients were included, the study had limitations, and the results will need to be validated in larger populations as well as under other immunosuppression protocols.

Genomic DNA was extracted from sorted cells with the QIAGEN DNeasy Blood and Tissue Kit for TCRbeta CDR3 sequencing. High-throughput TCRbeta CDR3 sequencing, which included PCR amplification with bias correction and internal controls, was done commercially through immunoSEQ. Per the original workflow: Unique productive TCRbeta sequences were defined by CDR3 nucleotide sequence when primers matched and otherwise by CDR3 amino acid sequence together with Vbeta and Jbeta genes. Sorting error was corrected by removing sequences shared between sorted populations at a frequency ratio of 2:1 or less, and the remaining shared sequences were assigned to the higher population. Donor-reactive sequences were defined as at least 5-fold expanded in CFSE-low cells versus unstimulated cells, with frequency of at least 0.01% in CFSE-low cells. Jensen-Shannon divergence calculated on the top 100 TCRbeta sequences ranked by frequency was used to measure repertoire divergence. For samples with multiple sequencing runs, sorting error was corrected in each run separately before the runs were combined. The table comes from immuneACCESS by way of TCRdb, which keeps in-frame sequences with V and J called. Part of the clones is missing from these tables; in studies checked, under half for an unresolved V gene and the rest for unknown reasons. V, J and clone size are those of that table, while D and trimming were read from the DNA. The sample has 120,000 or so clones on record, approximately 90% of them singletons. Less than 0.7% of the sample lies in the top ten.

With respect to this clone: Its antigen remains unidentified. Within one base of it there is no much larger clone, and no base qualities were kept.

Thawed PBMCs were FACS-sorted into unstimulated Tregs (CD4+CD25+CD127-), CD4+ non-Tregs (CD4+CD25-), CD4 cells and CD8 cells. Healthy control blood came either as purchased buffy coats or from healthy volunteers. Healthy control blood was separated into PBMCs by Ficoll density gradient and cryopreserved, and patient PBMCs were collected both before and after transplant. Relative to germline, V is missing 6 bases and J is missing 1 base, with 9 bases of the junction outside any gene match. The CDR3 holds 16 amino acids from the cysteine to the phenylalanine. The DNA shown is the 48-base CDR3, in frame from base 1. Per the germline V gene (reference sequence), LNHDA is the CDR1 and SQIVND is the CDR2.

Sequencing was carried out using CD4+ T cells from blood. The source of this sequence is a human donor in good health. The sequence joins TRBV19 to TRBJ2-3; a stretch of 8 junction bases matches TRBD2. The bases read TGTGCCAGTAGGGAGACTAGCGCGGTTGGCACAGATACGCAGTATTTT. Translated, it gives CASRETSAVGTDTQYF.